These 10 T cell receptor beta chains share one sample of origin, sequenced in a study of T-cell memory formation after mild COVID-19. In TCRdb, the 5' RACE reads were re-called with MiXCR into one record per CDR3 protein. This sample yields 470,000 or so distinct CDR3 sequences, of which around 20% are seen a single time; 8.4% belongs to the top ten. Sequenced material: PBMCs or a T cell subset sorted from them (not recorded which). These receptors were taken from an adult woman who had mild COVID-19 (a few samples of this study predate the infection). Cell type and time point are not known.

This clonotype has just a few counts. The J gene is TRBJ2-2, the V gene TRBV7-9; 9 positions match TRBD2. CDR1 SEHNR and CDR2 FQNEAQ come from the germline V gene (reference sequence). Losses at the gene ends were 6 bases for V and 1 base for J; bases not matched to a gene: 6. The CDR3 length is 16 residues. CDR3 region: CASREAGGVNTGELFF. DNA for the CDR3: TGTGCCAGCAGGGAAGCGGGAGGTGTGAACACCGGGGAGCTGTTTTTT. Variable domain in full (rest from reference TRBV7-9 and TRBJ2-2): DTGVSQNPRHKITKRGQNVTFRCDPISEHNRLYWYRQTLGQGPEFLTYFQNEAQLEKSRLLSDRFSAERPKGSFSTLEIQRTEQGDSAMYLCASREAGGVNTGELFFGEGSRLTVL.

The gene calls are TRBV24-1 and TRBJ2-3; D is perhaps TRBD2 (6 bases). In germline, CDR1 is KGHDR, CDR2 SFDVKD. V lost 4 bases and J lost 4, with 11 bases in between. CDR3 size: 14 residues. The DNA for the CDR3 is TGTGCCACCAGTGAGGGGGGACGAGCAGATACGCAGTATTTT. It is translated as CATSEGGRADTQYF.

This clonotype was counted ten times or more. The chain couples TRBV20-1 to TRBJ1-1; 10 bases are a match to TRBD1. From germline, CDR1 is DFQATT and CDR2 SNEGSKA (reference sequence). CDR3 length equals 13 residues. The CDR3 loop is CRLPGQGVTEAFF. The DNA of the CDR3 is TGCAGATTACCCGGACAGGGGGTCACTGAAGCTTTCTTT.

This clonotype was picked up many times. The chain combines TRBV30 with TRBJ1-5, with 7 bases identical to TRBD1. CDR3 length: 15 residues. The germline V gene has CDR1 GTSNPN and CDR2 SVGIG (reference sequence). Losses at the gene ends were 3 bases for V and 0 bases for J; bases not matched to a gene: 5. The CDR3 loop reads CAWSPDRASNQPQHF. The CDR3 DNA follows: TGTGCCTGGAGCCCCGACAGGGCTAGCAATCAGCCCCAGCATTTT.

This chain connects TRBV4-1 to TRBJ2-7; D might be TRBD1 or TRBD2, each matching 6 bases. Trimming took 4 bases from V and 5 from J, leaving 15 bases between them. This CDR3 comprises 14 residues. Germline-derived CDR1 and CDR2 are MGHRA and YSYEKL. CDR3 sequence: CASSRGRGADEQYF. The CDR3 region has the DNA TGCGCCAGCAGCCGAGGTAGGGGGGCCGACGAGCAGTACTTC.

This clonotype was seen more than once but under ten times. The gene calls are TRBV10-2 and TRBJ2-1; 8 bases fit TRBD2. The CDR3 sequence is 16 residues long. Per the germline V gene, CDR1 is WSHSY and CDR2 is SAAADI. The trim removed 0 bases at V and 2 bases at J, leaving 3 bases unmatched. The CDR3 sequence is CASSESSSGAYNEQFF. The DNA of the CDR3 is TGCGCCAGCAGTGAGTCGAGTAGCGGGGCCTACAATGAGCAGTTCTTC.

The chain joins TRBV6-5 to TRBJ1-4, with D possibly being TRBD1 (5 bases). Trimming left V 5 bases short and J 6 bases short, with 16 bases between. This CDR3 comprises 15 residues. Per germline, CDR1 MNHEY and CDR2 SVGAGI. DNA of the CDR3: TGTGCCAGCAGTCCCTCCGCGGGACCTCATGAAAAACTGTTTTTT. It yields the protein CASSPSAGPHEKLFF.

The sample holds a few counts of this clonotype. The rearrangement links TRBV7-9 to TRBJ1-1, with a possible D match to TRBD1 (6 bases). Trimming took 6 bases from V and 3 from J, leaving 14 bases between them. Germline CDR1 SEHNR, CDR2 FQNEAQ (reference sequence). CDR3 length: 14 amino acids. As DNA, the CDR3 is TGTGCCAGCAGTCCTACGGGACACCACACTGAAGCTTTCTTT. It specifies CASSPTGHHTEAFF.

This clonotype turned up a few times. J is TRBJ2-7 and V is TRBV5-1; 7 nucleotides line up with TRBD1. The CDR3 length is 14 residues. Germline V gene sequence: CDR1 SGHRS, CDR2 YFSETQ. The ends lost 5 bases at V and 2 bases at J; junction bases unmatched: 7. The DNA of the CDR3 is TGCGCCAGCAGACCCTACGGGACAGCCTACGAGCAGTACTTC. Protein product: CASRPYGTAYEQYF.

This clonotype has a handful of counts. The chain joins TRBV2 to TRBJ1-1; D not certain. The ends were cut back, 3 bases at V and 3 bases at J, with 8 bases in the middle. There are 13 residues in the CDR3. Germline V CDR1 and CDR2: SNHLY, FYNNEI. The CDR3 sequence: CASSERRYTEAFF. The DNA for the CDR3 is TGTGCCAGCAGTGAGAGGAGGTACACTGAAGCTTTCTTT.